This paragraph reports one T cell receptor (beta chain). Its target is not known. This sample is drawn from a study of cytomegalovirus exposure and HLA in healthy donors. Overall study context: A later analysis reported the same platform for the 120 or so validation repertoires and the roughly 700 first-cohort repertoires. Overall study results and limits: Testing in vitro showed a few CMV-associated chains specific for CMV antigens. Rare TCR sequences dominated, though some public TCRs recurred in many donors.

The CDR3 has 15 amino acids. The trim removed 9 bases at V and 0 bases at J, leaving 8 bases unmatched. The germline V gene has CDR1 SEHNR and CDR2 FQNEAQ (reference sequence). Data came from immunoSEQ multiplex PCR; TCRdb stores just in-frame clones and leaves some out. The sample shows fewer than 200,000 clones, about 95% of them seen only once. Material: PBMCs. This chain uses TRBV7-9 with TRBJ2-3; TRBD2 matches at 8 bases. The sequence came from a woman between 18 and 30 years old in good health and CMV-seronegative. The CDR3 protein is CASHSTSGSTDTQYF. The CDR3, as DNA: TGTGCCAGTCACTCCACTAGCGGAAGCACAGATACGCAGTATTTT.